The present entry profiles one T cell receptor beta chain with its context. Its antigen remains unidentified. Qualities for individual bases were not recorded, and no much larger clone is one base off. The CDR3 regions of human TCRbeta chains were subjected to immunosequencing. As for the original processing: Repertoire TCRs were checked for matches against a reference library of SARS-CoV-2-specific TCRs that had been generated using the MIRA antigen-specificity platform. Breadth was defined as the fraction of unique TCRs that were SARS-CoV-2-associated. Depth was defined as the fraction of total T cells that were SARS-CoV-2-associated. Using the MIRA data, every spike-specific TCR was mapped to the spike region that the TCR reacted to and assigned to either a CD4 or a CD8 class. Log10-transformed breadth and depth values were compared by one-way ANOVA with Sidak's multiple comparisons tests. TCRdb re-hosts the immuneACCESS table, in-frame sequences only. Its copies lack some clones; in the studies checked, an unresolved V gene accounts for under half of them, and the cause for the rest is not known. V and J calls and clone size follow that table, whereas D and trimming were derived from the DNA. The sample yields 55,000 to 65,000 clones; 85% to 90% were counted once. The top ten constitute about 19% of the sample.

The time point label on this specimen signifies: baseline before first vaccination. Samples from vaccinated people were obtained from the UK trials COV001 and COV002, which included a single-blind randomized controlled phase 2/3 trial of AZD1222 (ChAdOx1 nCoV-19) in healthy adults. Trial participant PBMC samples were collected at day 0 and day 28 after the second dose for TCRbeta chain sequencing. This specimen comes from a study of T cell responses to AZD1222 COVID-19 vaccine (dated by TCRdb to about 2021). With respect to the entire study: AZD1222 recipients with second doses at about 4 weeks or about 12 weeks were pooled, because spike-specific TCR depth and breadth did not differ between schedules. A total of 233 trial participants underwent TCR sequencing, of whom 207 received two doses of AZD1222 and about 26 received two doses of the MenACWY control vaccine. Enrollment into the trials was organized by age into subgroups of 18-55, 56-69 and 70-plus years, and those subgroups contained about 150, 27 and 61 TCR-sequenced participants, respectively. What the research found in general, with its limitations: Reportedly, almost half of the unique spike-specific TCRs recognized epitopes lying outside the regions that are mutated in the B.1.351 and B.1.1.7 variants. After two AZD1222 doses, spike-specific TCR breadth and depth were significantly higher than at day 0 and than in MenACWY recipients. Most participants were white British and females outnumbered males, and the authors suggested that clonal diversity may have been underestimated. The vaccine-associated CD4 TCRs covered the entire spike protein, and the dominant responses fell in regions 160-218 and 743-854. Conclusions about previously exposed vaccinees are limited, since just five or six AZD1222 recipients were seropositive for SARS-CoV-2 at baseline. Because no day 14 peak-response samples were available, the repertoires could be characterized only after the peak T cell response. The 56-69-year group was small, and its depth increase did not reach significance, likely because of low power.

Reading from cysteine to phenylalanine, the CDR3 counts 16 amino acids. CDR3 DNA is the only sequence kept; it has 48 bases, read in frame from the first base. The germline V gene (reference sequence) sets CDR1 to LGHDT and CDR2 to YNNKEL. V drops 1 base and J drops 2 bases, leaving 14 bases in between. The rearranged segments are TRBV3-1 (or the pseudogene TRBV3-2) and TRBJ1-2; confidence is insufficient to name the D gene. The clonotype was recovered from an adult in good health. Sample: peripheral blood, taken on day 0 of AZD1222 vaccination. The CDR3 reads CASSQGDAVKNYGYTF. The DNA sequence is TGTGCCAGCAGCCAAGGGGATGCGGTGAAAAACTATGGCTACACCTTC.